These 16 T cell receptor beta chains were all obtained from the same sample, sequenced in a study of blood T cell repertoires in COVID-19. Sequencing was performed with immunoSEQ multiplex PCR; in TCRdb, only in-frame clones are kept and a portion is missing. Of 100,000 to 150,000 clones in the sample, about 89% were seen once. Sample: peripheral blood. All receptors come from a man in his sixties with COVID-19, enrolled during active disease.

CDR3 DNA: TGCGCCAGCAGCGTACAGGGGAGCGTCTACGAGCAGTACTTC. Protein: CASSVQGSVYEQYF. The V gene is TRBV5-1, the J gene TRBJ2-7; 7 bases are a match to TRBD1. The germline CDR1 and CDR2 sequences are SGHRS and YFSETQ. V shed 4 bases and J 3 bases; nucleotides not matched to a gene: 7. The CDR3 is 14 residues long.

DNA of the CDR3: TGTGCCTGTATTGGGCCGCAGGGCGAGCAGTACTTC. This translates into CACIGPQGEQYF. The gene calls are TRBV30 and TRBJ2-7, with TRBD1 as a possible D gene (5 bases). Germline CDR1 GTSNPN, CDR2 SVGIG (reference sequence). Trimming cost V 6 bases and J 6 bases, with 15 bases left between them. This CDR3 contains 12 residues.

The rearrangement joins TRBV5-1 to TRBJ2-5; 7 positions match TRBD2. The CDR3 sequence is 13 residues long. CDR1 is SGHRS, CDR2 YFSETQ, per germline. The V gene end was trimmed by 2 bases and the J gene end by 2 bases; junction bases not matched to a gene: 0. The CDR3 loop reads CASSFSGQETQYF. The DNA of the CDR3 is TGCGCCAGCAGCTTTAGCGGGCAAGAGACCCAGTACTTC.

Regarding this clone: This same CDR3 is encoded by further DNA sequences in the sample. The rearrangement links TRBV5-5 to TRBJ1-5; TRBD1 agrees at 7 bases. With V trimmed by 4 bases and J by 6 bases, 13 bases remained unmatched. Germline V gives CDR1 SGHKS, CDR2 YYEKEE (reference sequence). The CDR3 has 16 residues. Written as DNA, the CDR3 is TGTGCCAGCAGCGGGCATTTCGACAGGGCGGGTCAGCCCCAGCATTTT. Translating gives CASSGHFDRAGQPQHF.

The chain recombines TRBV9 with TRBJ2-3; D is perhaps TRBD2 (6 bases). The CDR3 has 15 amino acids. Trimming shortened V by 0 bases and J by 2 bases, and 10 bases separated the two germline ends. Germline CDR1 is SGDLS and CDR2 is YYNGEE. CDR3 DNA sequence: TGTGCCAGCAGCGTAGTTGCGGGATTCACAGATACGCAGTATTTT. Its translation is CASSVVAGFTDTQYF.

The chain couples TRBV6-6 to TRBJ1-2; 10 bases line up with TRBD1. V was clipped by 6 bases and J by 3 bases; unmatched bases: 7. The CDR3 totals 15 residues. Germline lookup yields CDR1 MNHNY and CDR2 SVGAGI (reference sequence). CDR3 coding DNA: TGTGCCAGCAGCCGACGGACAGGGGGAGACTATGGCTACACCTTC. It codes for CASSRRTGGDYGYTF.

J is TRBJ1-2 and V is TRBV7-6; no firm D call. The CDR3 has 14 residues. V lost 4 bases to trimming and J lost 8 bases, with 17 bases between them. The germline gives CDR1 SGHVS, CDR2 FNYEAQ. CDR3 DNA sequence: TGTGCCAGCAGCTCCGGACCCGAGGGATACGGCTACACCTTC. Translated: CASSSGPEGYGYTF.

The chain combines TRBV7-9 with TRBJ1-2; D is uncertain. Germline V lookup: CDR1 SEHNR, CDR2 FQNEAQ (reference sequence). Trimming cost V 1 base and J 4 bases, with 10 bases left between them. There are 14 residues in the CDR3. This CDR3 reads CASSLGEATYGYTF. The CDR3 nucleotides are TGTGCCAGCAGCTTAGGCGAGGCGACCTATGGCTACACCTTC.

The V call is TRBV30, the J call TRBJ2-1; a weak D match, TRBD1 (6 bases). Germline lookup yields CDR1 GTSNPN and CDR2 SVGIG (reference sequence). The ends were cut back, 0 bases at V and 9 bases at J, with 12 bases in the middle. The CDR3 extends over 13 amino acids. CDR3 sequence: CAWSVWDTSEQFF. CDR3 DNA sequence: TGTGCCTGGAGTGTTTGGGACACTAGTGAGCAGTTCTTC.

The chain has TRBV2 and TRBJ1-4; possibly TRBD1 for D (6 bases). The germline V gene encodes CDR1 SNHLY and CDR2 FYNNEI. V was trimmed by 7 bases and J by 6 bases, leaving 15 bases between them. The CDR3 has 14 residues. CDR3 sequence (DNA): TGTGCCAGCATCCAGGGGTACAGGGATGAAAAACTGTTTTTT. It encodes CASIQGYRDEKLFF. Variable domain in full (rest from reference TRBV2 and TRBJ1-4): EPEVTQTPSHQVTQMGQEVILRCVPISNHLYFYWYRQILGQKVEFLVSFYNNEISEKSEIFDDQFSVERPDGSNFTLKIRSTKLEDSAMYFCASIQGYRDEKLFFGSGTQLSVL.

This clone was recorded once. The genes are TRBV6-5 and TRBJ1-4; possibly TRBD1 for D (6 bases). The CDR3 extends over 11 amino acids. With 5 bases removed from V and 8 bases from J, the gap between germline ends came to 6 bases. Germline CDR1 reads MNHEY; CDR2 reads SVGAGI. The CDR3 nucleotides are TGTGCCAGCAGTAGGGGGGAAAAACTGTTTTTT. Amino acid sequence: CASSRGEKLFF.

The chain links TRBV16 to TRBJ1-2, with TRBD1 matching 7 bases. Per the germline V gene, CDR1 is KGHSY and CDR2 is FQNENV. The CDR3 has 15 residues. The V and J ends lost 0 bases and 13 bases, in that order; junction bases with no gene match: 14. The CDR3 here is CASSQSGVGQVLITF. The CDR3 region has the DNA TGTGCCAGCAGCCAATCTGGGGTTGGACAGGTCCTCATCACCTTC.

The chain couples TRBV7-2 to TRBJ2-2; the D is unclear. Trimming cost V 1 base and J 7 bases, with 7 bases left between them. The CDR3 covers 13 residues. CDR1 SGHTA and CDR2 FQGNSA come from the germline V gene. The CDR3 nucleotides are TGTGCCAGCAGCTTAGGCGGCGGCGGGGAGCTGTTTTTT. Encoded protein: CASSLGGGGELFF.

The rearrangement joins TRBV19 to TRBJ2-7, with TRBD2 as a possible D gene (5 bases). The CDR3 totals 15 residues. The germline V gene encodes CDR1 LNHDA and CDR2 SQIVND (reference sequence). V lost 5 bases and J lost 7, with 21 bases in between. CDR3 in DNA: TGTGCCAGTAGTGCTGGAGGAAGAGGGCTCGGGGAGCAGTACTTC. This gives the protein CASSAGGRGLGEQYF.

The chain joins TRBV24-1 to TRBJ1-2, with D maybe TRBD1 (5 bases). The CDR3 has 14 residues. V was cut by 12 bases and J by 2 bases, with 18 bases left in between. The germline gives CDR1 KGHDR, CDR2 SFDVKD. In nucleotides, the CDR3 is TGTGCCCCTCAACCACAGGTTTCCAACTATGGCTACACCTTC. This codes for CAPQPQVSNYGYTF.

This rearrangement joins TRBV20-1 to TRBJ1-2; 9 bases line up with TRBD1. J gave up 8 bases and V 5 bases, and 3 bases lay outside the gene matches. Germline V lookup: CDR1 DFQATT, CDR2 SNEGSKA (reference sequence). The length of the CDR3 is 11 residues. This chain's CDR3 is CSALQGAGYTF. In nucleotides, the CDR3 is TGCAGTGCTTTACAGGGGGCCGGCTACACCTTC.